Below are 5 T cell receptor beta chains sequenced from a single sample in a study of control samples from healthy donors and cancer patients. This table comes from immunoSEQ multiplex PCR, and its TCRdb copy is limited to in-frame clones, with some not included. The table records over 70,000 clones, 85% to 90% of them present only once. The sequenced sample was PBMCs. The source is a woman aged 45-60 years with colorectal cancer.

The chain links TRBV28 to TRBJ2-3; D call uncertain. V was clipped by 6 bases and J by 0 bases, with 10 bases between them. CDR1 is MDHEN and CDR2 is SYDVKM in the germline V gene. The CDR3 is made up of 14 amino acids. For the CDR3, the DNA is TGTGCCAGCAGCCCCCTTTTTAGCACAGATACGCAGTATTTT. It codes for CASSPLFSTDTQYF.

The chain joins TRBV18 to TRBJ1-4; D not resolved. CDR3 size: 14 residues. The V gene lost 2 bases and the J gene lost 4 bases, with 8 bases spanning the gap. The germline V gene has CDR1 KGHSH and CDR2 LQKENI. This CDR3 reads CASSPEVSNEKLFF. The DNA of the CDR3 is TGTGCCAGCTCACCAGAAGTCAGTAATGAAAAACTGTTTTTT.

The V call is TRBV7-2, the J call TRBJ1-1; the match to TRBD1 covers 8 bases. The V and J ends lost 5 bases and 5 bases, in that order; junction bases with no gene match: 7. Germline-derived CDR1 and CDR2 are SGHTA and FQGNSA. The CDR3 extends over 14 amino acids. The CDR3 bases are TGTGCCAGCAGCCTGAGGACAGGGCGTACTGAAGCTTTCTTT. Translating gives CASSLRTGRTEAFF.

V usage is TRBV4-3 and J usage is TRBJ2-2, with TRBD2 matching 10 bases. V trimming: 0 bases; J trimming: 4 bases; junction bases outside the gene matches: 5. The CDR3 is made up of 17 amino acids. In germline, CDR1 is LGHNA, CDR2 YSLEER. CDR3 sequence: CASSQEVQRGGTGELFF. CDR3 nucleotide sequence: TGCGCCAGCAGCCAAGAGGTCCAGCGGGGGGGCACCGGGGAGCTGTTTTTT.

On this clone: Other DNA sequences in the same sample also yield this CDR3. The V and J genes are TRBV20-1 and TRBJ1-2; no reliable D call. Germline V CDR1 and CDR2: DFQATT, SNEGSKA (reference sequence). V lost 2 bases to trimming and J lost 3 bases, with 4 bases between them. This CDR3 spans 11 amino acids. In nucleotides, the CDR3 is TGCAGTGCTAGAACCGACTATGGCTACACCTTC. Translating it yields CSARTDYGYTF.